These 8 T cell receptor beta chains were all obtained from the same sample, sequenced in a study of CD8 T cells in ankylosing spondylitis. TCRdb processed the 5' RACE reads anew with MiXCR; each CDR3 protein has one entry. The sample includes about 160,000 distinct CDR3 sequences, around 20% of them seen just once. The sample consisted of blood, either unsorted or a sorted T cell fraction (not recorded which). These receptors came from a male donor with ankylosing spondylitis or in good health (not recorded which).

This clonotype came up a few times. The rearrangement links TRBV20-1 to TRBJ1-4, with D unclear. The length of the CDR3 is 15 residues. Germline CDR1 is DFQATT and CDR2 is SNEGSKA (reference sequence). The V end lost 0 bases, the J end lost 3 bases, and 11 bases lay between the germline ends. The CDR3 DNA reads TGCAGTGCTAGAGATCTTGAAGGGTCTAATGAAAAACTGTTTTTT. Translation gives CSARDLEGSNEKLFF.

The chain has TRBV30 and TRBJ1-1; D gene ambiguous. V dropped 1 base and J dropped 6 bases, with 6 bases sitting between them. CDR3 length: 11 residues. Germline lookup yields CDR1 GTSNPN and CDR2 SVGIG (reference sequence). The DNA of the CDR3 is TGTGCCTGGAGTGGGGTCGCTGAAGCTTTCTTT. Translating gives CAWSGVAEAFF.

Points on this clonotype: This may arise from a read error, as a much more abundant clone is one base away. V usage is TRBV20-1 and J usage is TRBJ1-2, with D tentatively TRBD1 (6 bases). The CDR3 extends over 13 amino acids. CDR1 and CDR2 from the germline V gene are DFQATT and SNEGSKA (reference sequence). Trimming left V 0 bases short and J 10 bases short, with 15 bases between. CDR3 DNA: TGCAGTGCTAGAGATCGGGGGGGCGGTGACTACACCTTC. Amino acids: CSARDRGGGDYTF.

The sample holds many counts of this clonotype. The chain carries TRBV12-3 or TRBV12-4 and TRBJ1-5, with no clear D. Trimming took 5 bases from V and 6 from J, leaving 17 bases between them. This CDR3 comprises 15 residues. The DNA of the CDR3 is TGTGCCAGCAGTCCCACCGACGGCCGGGGTCAGCCCCAGCATTTT. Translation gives CASSPTDGRGQPQHF.

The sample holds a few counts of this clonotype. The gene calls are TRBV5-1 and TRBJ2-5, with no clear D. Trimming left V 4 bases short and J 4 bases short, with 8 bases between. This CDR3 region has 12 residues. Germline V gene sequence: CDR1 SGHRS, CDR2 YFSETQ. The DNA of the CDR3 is TGCGCCAGCAGCGGGCGAGGAGAGACCCAGTACTTC. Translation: CASSGRGETQYF.

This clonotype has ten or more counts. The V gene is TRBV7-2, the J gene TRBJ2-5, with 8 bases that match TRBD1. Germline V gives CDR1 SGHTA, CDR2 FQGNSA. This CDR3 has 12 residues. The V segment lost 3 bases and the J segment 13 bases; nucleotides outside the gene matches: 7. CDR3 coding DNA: TGTGCCAGCAGCTTCCAGGGGGCAGGGCCGTACTTC. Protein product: CASSFQGAGPYF.

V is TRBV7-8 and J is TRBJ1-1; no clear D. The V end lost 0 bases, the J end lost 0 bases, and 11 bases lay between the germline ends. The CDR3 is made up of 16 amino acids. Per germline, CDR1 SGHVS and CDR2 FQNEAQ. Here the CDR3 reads CASSLARVELNTEAFF. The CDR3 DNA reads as TGTGCCAGCAGCTTAGCCCGGGTAGAGTTGAACACTGAAGCTTTCTTT.

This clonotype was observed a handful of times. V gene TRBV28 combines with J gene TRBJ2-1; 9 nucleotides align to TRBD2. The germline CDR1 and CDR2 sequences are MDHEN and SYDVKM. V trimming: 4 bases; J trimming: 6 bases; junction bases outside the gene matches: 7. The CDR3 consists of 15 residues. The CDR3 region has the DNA TGTGCCAGCAGTTCCGGGACTAGCTTCACCAATGAGCAGTTCTTC. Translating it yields CASSSGTSFTNEQFF.